These 32 T cell receptor beta chains share one sample of origin, sequenced in a study of lymphopenia after photon versus proton radiotherapy. Sequenced by immunoSEQ multiplex PCR; TCRdb stores in-frame clones only, minus some. This sample has 25,000 to 30,000 clones, with roughly four fifths found just once. The sample in question was peripheral blood, obtained from a patient treated with photon-based radiotherapy. The source is a man in his forties or fifties with gastric cancer.

The CDR3 here is CASSYRDTKNSPLHF. CDR3 DNA: TGTGCCAGCAGTTACCGGGACACGAAAAATTCACCCCTCCACTTT. This rearrangement joins TRBV6-6 to TRBJ1-6, with TRBD1 as a possible D gene (6 bases). Trimming left V 2 bases short and J 7 bases short, with 12 bases between. CDR1 and CDR2 (germline): MNHNY, SVGAGI (reference sequence). The CDR3 has 15 residues.

The J gene is TRBJ2-5, the V gene TRBV7-9; D ambiguous. The V end was cut by 3 bases, the J end by 5 bases, with 13 bases between. The CDR3 loop spans 14 amino acids. Germline CDR1 SEHNR, CDR2 FQNEAQ (reference sequence). The CDR3: CASSLDPLGETQYF. The CDR3 bases are TGTGCCAGCAGCTTGGACCCTTTGGGGGAGACCCAGTACTTC.

The CDR3 DNA sequence: TGTGCCAGCAGCGTAGGGGTAGCGGGGAAGACCGGGGAGCTGTTTTTT. Translated: CASSVGVAGKTGELFF. This sequence joins TRBV9 and TRBJ2-2; 8 nucleotides align to TRBD2. Looked up from germline, CDR1 is SGDLS and CDR2 is YYNGEE. The CDR3 runs to 16 residues. J gave up 5 bases and V 0 bases, and 6 bases lay outside the gene matches.

The chain links TRBV4-3 to TRBJ1-2; D remains unclear. Deletions cut 0 bases from V and 0 bases from J, with 17 bases between. Germline-derived CDR1 and CDR2 are LGHNA and YSLEER. CDR3 length: 18 amino acids. The CDR3 is CASSQDIQLALANYGYTF. The DNA of the CDR3 is TGCGCCAGCAGCCAAGATATACAACTGGCCTTAGCTAACTATGGCTACACCTTC.

The CDR3 loop is CASRGGETQYF. CDR3 sequence (DNA): TGTGCCAGCAGGGGAGGGGAGACCCAGTACTTC. This chain links TRBV2 with TRBJ2-5, with TRBD2 identical over 7 bases. V gave up 6 bases and J gave up 5 bases; unmatched junction bases: 0. Germline assignment: CDR1 SNHLY and CDR2 FYNNEI. The length of the CDR3 is 11 residues.

CDR3 protein: CASSASIRDYEQYF. In DNA, the CDR3 is TGCGCCAGCAGCGCCTCAATTAGGGATTACGAGCAGTACTTC. The J gene is TRBJ2-7, the V gene TRBV4-1; D call uncertain. From germline, CDR1 is MGHRA and CDR2 YSYEKL. This CDR3 region has 14 residues. The V and J ends lost 5 bases and 4 bases respectively, with 15 bases between them.

This chain uses TRBV11-1 with TRBJ2-7; D remains ambiguous. Germline CDR1 SGHAT, CDR2 FQDESV (reference sequence). V was shortened by 11 bases and J by 6 bases, with 14 bases between the two germline ends. This CDR3 has 11 amino acids. CDR3 sequence reads: CAPRPPGEQYV. The CDR3 DNA sequence: TGTGCCCCACGGCCCCCGGGCGAGCAGTACGTC.

In its sample, this clone was seen once. The J gene is TRBJ2-3, the V gene TRBV7-2; D is undetermined. Trimming took off 4 bases at V and 2 bases at J, with 4 bases between the two ends. Germline V gene data show CDR1 as SGHTA and CDR2 as FQGNSA. The CDR3 loop spans 12 amino acids. CDR3 DNA sequence: TGTGCCAGCAGCTCTTACACAGATACGCAGTATTTT. Encoded protein: CASSSYTDTQYF.

This chain joins TRBV5-6 and TRBJ1-5; no clear D gene. The V gene lost 7 bases and the J gene lost 0 bases, with 11 bases spanning the gap. CDR1 is SGHDT and CDR2 is YYEEEE in the germline V gene. The CDR3 is 14 amino acids. This chain's CDR3 is CASSMKYSNQPQHF. CDR3 nucleotides: TGTGCCAGCTCAATGAAGTATAGCAATCAGCCCCAGCATTTT.

The rearrangement uses TRBV15 and TRBJ2-2; D may be TRBD1 (6 bases). This CDR3 comprises 14 residues. V was cut by 0 bases and J by 5 bases, with 7 bases left in between. From germline, CDR1 is LNHNV and CDR2 YYDKDF (reference sequence). The DNA for the CDR3 is TGTGCCACCAGCAGAGATCAGGGGACCGGGGAGCTGTTTTTT. Protein sequence: CATSRDQGTGELFF.

This clone appeared a few times. The chain carries TRBV7-8 and TRBJ2-7; tentatively, D is TRBD2 (6 bases). Trimming pared 5 bases from V and 4 bases from J, leaving 18 bases between. In germline, CDR1 is SGHVS, CDR2 FQNEAQ. This CDR3 comprises 15 residues. CDR3 sequence (DNA): TGTGCCAGCAGCCAATGGTCGTCCCGGGAGTACGAGCAGTACTTC. It codes for CASSQWSSREYEQYF. Based on the CDR3 plus reference TRBV7-8 and TRBJ2-7, the full variable domain is GAGVSQSPRYKVAKRGQDVALRCDPISGHVSLFWYQQALGQGPEFLTYFQNEAQLDKSGLPSDRFFAERPEGSVSTLKIQRTQQEDSAVYLCASSQWSSREYEQYFGPGTRLTVT.

The chain recombines TRBV6-6 with TRBJ2-3; TRBD1 or TRBD2 may be the D gene (5 bases each). This CDR3 comprises 16 residues. V shed 3 bases and J shed 2 bases, with 15 bases lying between them. In germline, CDR1 is MNHNY, CDR2 SVGAGI (reference sequence). For the CDR3, the DNA is TGTGCCAGCAGTTATCAACGAGGGGCCCCCACAGATACGCAGTATTTT. Translation gives CASSYQRGAPTDTQYF.

The chain combines TRBV18 with TRBJ2-2; D is undetermined. This CDR3 contains 14 residues. Germline assignment: CDR1 KGHSH and CDR2 LQKENI. The V gene lost 4 bases and the J gene lost 5 bases, with 11 bases spanning the gap. The CDR3 DNA reads TGTGCCAGCTCACTCGGGTCCTTAACCGGGGAGCTGTTTTTT. It encodes CASSLGSLTGELFF.

This clone was found once. This chain connects TRBV2 to TRBJ2-5; D is unresolved. Germline V CDR1 and CDR2: SNHLY, FYNNEI. The CDR3 consists of 14 residues. Trimming left V 3 bases short and J 5 bases short, with 13 bases between. In DNA form, the CDR3 reads TGTGCCAGCAGTGAGACCCCCGTTGGGGAGACCCAGTACTTC. It encodes CASSETPVGETQYF.

This chain connects TRBV20-1 to TRBJ2-3; no firm D call. V was trimmed by 2 bases and J by 4 bases, leaving 4 bases between them. CDR1 is DFQATT and CDR2 is SNEGSKA in the germline V gene (reference sequence). The CDR3 spans 11 residues. The CDR3 DNA follows: TGCAGTGCTAGAATCGCAGATACGCAGTATTTT. Encoded protein: CSARIADTQYF.

This clone was observed a handful of times. This chain uses TRBV11-3 with TRBJ2-5; 9 nucleotides line up with TRBD2. The CDR3 has 16 residues. The V gene's germline CDR1 is SGHNT and CDR2 YENEEA. With V trimmed by 4 bases and J by 0 bases, 6 bases remained unmatched. CDR3 sequence (DNA): TGTGCCAGCAGCTCCGTTAGCGGGGGAGACCAAGAGACCCAGTACTTC. Its protein is CASSSVSGGDQETQYF. The entire variable domain, with the rest obtained from reference TRBV11-3 and TRBJ2-5, is as follows: EAGVVQSPRYKIIEKKQPVAFWCNPISGHNTLYWYLQNLGQGPELLIRYENEEAVDDSQLPKDRFSAERLKGVDSTLKIQPAELGDSAVYLCASSSVSGGDQETQYFGPGTRLLVL.

This chain links TRBV11-3 with TRBJ1-2, with TRBD1 matching over 10 bases. The V gene end was trimmed by 4 bases and the J gene end by 0 bases; junction bases not matched to a gene: 5. Germline V CDR1 and CDR2: SGHNT, YENEEA. CDR3 length: 16 residues. For the CDR3, the DNA is TGTGCCAGCAGCTCGGGACAGGGGACTGCTAACTATGGCTACACCTTC. This codes for CASSSGQGTANYGYTF.

This chain joins TRBV25-1 and TRBJ2-3; D tentatively reads TRBD1 or TRBD2 (5 bases each). V was pared by 4 bases and J by 0 bases, with 11 bases between. The CDR3 sequence is 15 residues long. Germline CDR1 MGHDK, CDR2 SYGVNS. The CDR3 protein is CASSGGFPSTDTQYF. The CDR3 region has the DNA TGTGCCAGCAGTGGGGGGTTCCCTAGCACAGATACGCAGTATTTT.

The chain has TRBV2 and TRBJ2-3; unclear D gene. The CDR3 has 12 amino acids. Trimming shortened V by 2 bases and J by 9 bases, and 9 bases separated the two germline ends. Germline V gene data show CDR1 as SNHLY and CDR2 as FYNNEI. This CDR3 reads CASSESATTQYF. The CDR3 DNA reads as TGTGCCAGCAGTGAATCAGCAACCACGCAGTATTTT.

This clone was seen a few times. The chain joins TRBV7-6 to TRBJ2-2; D unclear. This CDR3 comprises 12 residues. With 5 bases removed from V and 2 bases from J, the gap between germline ends came to 3 bases. The V gene's germline CDR1 is SGHVS and CDR2 FNYEAQ. The CDR3 loop is CASSANTGELFF. The CDR3 DNA reads as TGTGCCAGCAGCGCTAACACCGGGGAGCTGTTTTTT.

This sequence joins TRBV5-1 and TRBJ2-7, with TRBD1 matching 8 bases. The ends lost 0 bases at V and 4 bases at J; junction bases unmatched: 6. Looked up from germline, CDR1 is SGHRS and CDR2 is YFSETQ. The CDR3 loop spans 15 amino acids. The CDR3 region is CASSLEDRVRYEQYF. The CDR3 region has the DNA TGCGCCAGCAGCTTGGAGGACAGGGTAAGGTACGAGCAGTACTTC.

The CDR3 DNA reads as TGTGCCAGCAGTGTATCCGGGGCTAGCACAGATACGCAGTATTTT. Protein sequence: CASSVSGASTDTQYF. V usage is TRBV6-1 and J usage is TRBJ2-3; the D call may be TRBD1 or TRBD2 (5 bases each). The CDR3 spans 15 residues. The V and J ends lost 4 bases and 0 bases respectively, with 11 bases between them. Germline V lookup: CDR1 MNHNS, CDR2 SASEGT.

The chain joins TRBV30 to TRBJ1-1; the D gene is possibly TRBD1 (6 bases). Germline values: CDR1 GTSNPN, CDR2 SVGIG (reference sequence). The ends were cut back, 1 base at V and 0 bases at J, with 9 bases in the middle. The CDR3 is 14 residues long. The CDR3 nucleotides are TGTGCCTGGAGTGGGGGGGCGATGAACACTGAAGCTTTCTTT. It codes for CAWSGGAMNTEAFF.

This clone was picked up a small number of times. V and J are TRBV19 and TRBJ1-5; the match to TRBD1 covers 8 bases. Germline-derived CDR1 and CDR2 are LNHDA and SQIVND (reference sequence). J was trimmed by 6 bases and V by 6 bases; bases with no gene match: 7. This CDR3 contains 14 residues. CDR3 in amino acids: CASRSDRELQPQHF. Written as DNA, the CDR3 is TGTGCCAGTAGATCGGACAGGGAACTTCAGCCCCAGCATTTT. Based on the CDR3 plus reference TRBV19 and TRBJ1-5, the full variable domain is DGGITQSPKYLFRKEGQNVTLSCEQNLNHDAMYWYRQDPGQGLRLIYYSQIVNDFQKGDIAEGYSVSREKKESFPLTVTSAQKNPTAFYLCASRSDRELQPQHFGDGTRLSIL.

This clone was counted between two and nine times. The J gene is TRBJ1-6, the V gene TRBV5-1; 9 nucleotides align to TRBD1. The ends lost 6 bases at V and 6 bases at J; junction bases unmatched: 10. Germline V gives CDR1 SGHRS, CDR2 YFSETQ. The CDR3 has 16 residues. The CDR3 here is CASKNPGQGSNSPLHF. DNA of the CDR3: TGCGCCAGCAAAAATCCGGGACAGGGAAGTAATTCACCCCTCCACTTT.

The V and J genes are TRBV28 and TRBJ2-1, with D possibly being TRBD1 (6 bases). Per the germline V gene, CDR1 is MDHEN and CDR2 is SYDVKM. V gave up 4 bases and J gave up 11 bases, with 12 bases separating them. The CDR3 is made up of 12 amino acids. This CDR3 is CASSWTATKQFF. The CDR3 region has the DNA TGTGCCAGCAGTTGGACAGCCACTAAGCAGTTCTTC. Combining the CDR3 with reference TRBV28 and TRBJ2-1 gives the whole variable domain DVKVTQSSRYLVKRTGEKVFLECVQDMDHENMFWYRQDPGLGLRLIYFSYDVKMKEKGDIPEGYSVSREKKERFSLILESASTNQTSMYLCASSWTATKQFFGPGTRLTVL.

The rearrangement joins TRBV19 to TRBJ2-2; maybe TRBD2 (6 bases). The CDR3 contains 15 residues. Germline V gene data show CDR1 as LNHDA and CDR2 as SQIVND (reference sequence). V was pared by 3 bases and J by 9 bases, with 17 bases between. As DNA, the CDR3 is TGTGCCAGTAGTATCCTGACTAGTTTAGATCGGGAGCTGTTTTTT. Translation gives CASSILTSLDRELFF.

CDR3 DNA sequence: TGTGCCAGTAGTCTCTTTTCGGGGGGAAACAATGAGCAGTTCTTC. Amino acids: CASSLFSGGNNEQFF. V and J are TRBV19 and TRBJ2-1; 7 nucleotides agree with TRBD2. After removal of 5 bases from V and 5 bases from J, the junction contained 9 bases not matched to a gene. The CDR3 has 15 residues. In germline, CDR1 is LNHDA, CDR2 SQIVND (reference sequence).

The gene calls are TRBV7-7 and TRBJ1-2; TRBD1 matches 7 bases. The J segment lost 6 bases and the V segment lost 3 bases, leaving 4 bases of the junction unmatched. CDR3 length: 13 amino acids. Germline CDR1 is SSHAT and CDR2 is FNYEAQ (reference sequence). The DNA for the CDR3 is TGTGCCAGCAGCTTCGGGGGGACAGATGGCTACACCTTC. Protein: CASSFGGTDGYTF.

The rearrangement uses TRBV6-1 and TRBJ2-7; D call uncertain. Germline CDR1 and CDR2: MNHNS and SASEGT. This CDR3 region has 13 residues. V dropped 4 bases and J dropped 7 bases, with 14 bases sitting between them. The CDR3 region has the DNA TGTGCCAGCAGTGGAGGCGGCACCCCAGAGCAGTACGTC. Translated, it gives CASSGGGTPEQYV.

The chain couples TRBV30 to TRBJ1-6, with D perhaps TRBD1 (5 bases). The CDR3 spans 16 residues. Germline V CDR1 and CDR2: GTSNPN, SVGIG (reference sequence). V shed 3 bases and J shed 6 bases, with 18 bases lying between them. Here the CDR3 DNA reads TGTGCCTGGAGCCCTAGGGCGACAGTGTCTAATTCACCCCTCCACTTT. The encoded protein is CAWSPRATVSNSPLHF.

This clone showed up just once. V usage is TRBV7-2 and J usage is TRBJ2-3, with D possibly being TRBD1 or TRBD2 (5 bases each). Between the trimmed V and J ends, which lost 3 bases and 8 bases, there was a span of 15 bases. Germline CDR1 is SGHTA and CDR2 is FQGNSA. The CDR3 length is 14 residues. DNA for the CDR3: TGTGCCAGCAGCTTGGACACACTAGGAGGTACGCAGTATTTT. This gives the protein CASSLDTLGGTQYF.